This T cell receptor beta chain was sequenced for a study of cytomegalovirus exposure and HLA in healthy donors. As for the study in general: A subsequent analysis stated that the 100 to 150 validation repertoires were run on the same platform as the 650 to 850 first-cohort repertoires.

Assay used: immunoSEQ multiplex PCR; TCRdb lists only in-frame clones, some missing. This table has approximately 120,000 clones, about 90% appearing once. There are 18 residues in the CDR3. Looked up from germline, CDR1 is SGHRS and CDR2 is YFSETQ. J was trimmed by 0 bases and V by 3 bases; bases with no gene match: 12. The roughly 120-subject validation cohort, separate from the roughly 670-subject first cohort, included the donors. This TCR was recovered from a woman younger than 30 in good health and CMV-seronegative. The chain couples TRBV5-1 to TRBJ1-1; 9 bases agree with TRBD1. The sequenced sample was PBMCs. The CDR3 DNA sequence: TGCGCCAGCAGCTCATTGCCACAGGGGGCAGGGATGAACACTGAAGCTTTCTTT. This translates into CASSSLPQGAGMNTEAFF.